Given below is one T cell receptor beta chain in context. Its antigen is unknown. Trimming took 5 bases from V and 7 from J; bases not matched to a gene: 13. The CDR3 covers 15 residues. Germline V lookup: CDR1 SQVTM, CDR2 ANQGSEA. Profiled with immunoSEQ multiplex PCR; TCRdb holds only in-frame clones, not every one. The data contain some 230,000 clones, about 89% of them singletons. The donors were members of the roughly 120-subject validation cohort (separate from the approximately 670-subject first cohort). The sample originates from a study of cytomegalovirus exposure and HLA in healthy donors. The overall study: Per a later analysis, the roughly 700 first-cohort and some 110 validation repertoires shared one platform. Study-wide findings and caveats: Cytomegalovirus-associated TCR beta chains were listed, numbering approximately 150. High sensitivity and specificity were reportedly achieved when the classifier diagnosed cytomegalovirus status.

The sample comprised PBMCs. The clonotype was recovered from a woman aged 18-29 years in good health and CMV-seronegative. The chain has TRBV29-1 and TRBJ2-1; 8 bases are shared with TRBD2. The CDR3 nucleotides are TGCAGCGTTTCTCGGGCGGGAGGCCAGCGAAATGAGCAGTTCTTC. Its protein is CSVSRAGGQRNEQFF.